These 7 T cell receptor beta chains were sequenced from one sample in a study of regulatory T cells in long-lasting Graves disease (dated by TCRdb to about 2021). Library generation was performed with multiplex PCR. Sequenced using an Illumina HiSeq 4000. To build TCR beta libraries, CDR3 regions were amplified by Arm-PCR using iRepertoire HTBI primers. The public reads were quality trimmed at Q25 with fastp and then assembled into clones with MiXCR by TCRdb, keeping productive beta chains. Each entry is one CDR3 protein sequence, shown with its most common DNA and genes. In this sample the table shows approximately 690,000 distinct CDR3 sequences, around 30% of which occur a single time. Of the sample, about two fifths is held by the ten largest clones. Taken with the paper, the label for time point translates to: persistent/refractory GD, antithyroid drugs over 5 years with positive TRAb. For both TCR sequencing and RNA sequencing, RNA was extracted from PBMCs using TRIzol.

The source was peripheral blood mononuclear cells (PBMCs), collected when the disease was refractory, from a patient treated with antithyroid drugs. The source of these receptors is a female donor with Graves disease.

This clonotype has a count of ten or more. The chain is built from TRBV28 and TRBJ1-5, with D hard to call. In germline, CDR1 is MDHEN, CDR2 SYDVKM. The CDR3 spans 15 residues. Trimming cost V 11 bases and J 0 bases, with 17 bases left between them. Here the CDR3 reads CAAVGPFHSNQPQHF. CDR3 coding DNA: TGTGCCGCCGTAGGGCCTTTCCATAGCAATCAGCCCCAGCATTTT.

J is TRBJ1-1 and V is TRBV5-1, with 7 bases matching TRBD1. Per the germline V gene, CDR1 is SGHRS and CDR2 is YFSETQ. J gave up 0 bases and V 4 bases, and 6 bases lay outside the gene matches. The CDR3 is 15 amino acids. Written as DNA, the CDR3 is TGCGCCAGCAGCCCCACCACAGGGGTGAACACTGAAGCTTTCTTT. This codes for CASSPTTGVNTEAFF.

This clonotype showed up just a few times. The chain combines TRBV11-2 with TRBJ1-4; no definite D call. This CDR3 region has 11 residues. V was cut by 5 bases and J by 12 bases, with 10 bases left in between. Germline loops: CDR1 SGHAT, CDR2 FQNNGV. The CDR3 is CASSRARELFF. The CDR3 nucleotides are TGTGCCAGCAGCCGCGCCCGGGAACTGTTTTTT. Combining the CDR3 with reference TRBV11-2 and TRBJ1-4 gives the whole variable domain EAGVAQSPRYKIIEKRQSVAFWCNPISGHATLYWYQQILGQGPKLLIQFQNNGVVDDSQLPKDRFSAERLKGVDSTLKIQPAKLEDSAVYLCASSRARELFFGSGTQLSVL.

This chain links TRBV6-2 or TRBV6-3 with TRBJ2-7, with 8 nucleotides matching TRBD1. The length of the CDR3 is 15 residues. Germline CDR1 reads MNHEY; CDR2 reads SVGEGT. The trim removed 4 bases at V and 6 bases at J, leaving 11 bases unmatched. DNA for the CDR3: TGTGCCAGCAGTTCGAGTGTAGACAGGGGAGGCGAGCAGTACTTC. Its translation: CASSSSVDRGGEQYF.

This chain joins TRBV19 and TRBJ1-1, with D perhaps TRBD1 (5 bases). V gave up 3 bases and J gave up 1 base, with 15 bases separating them. Germline V gene lookup returns CDR1 LNHDA and CDR2 SQIVND (reference sequence). CDR3 size: 16 residues. CDR3 DNA: TGTGCCAGTAGTATTACGGGACCCCAATGGAACACTGAAGCTTTCTTT. Protein product: CASSITGPQWNTEAFF.

The J gene is TRBJ1-2, the V gene TRBV7-2; a possible D gene is TRBD1 (5 bases). The CDR3 loop spans 13 amino acids. The germline V gene has CDR1 SGHTA and CDR2 FQGNSA. V dropped 6 bases and J dropped 5 bases, with 13 bases sitting between them. The CDR3 reads CASSRTKGYGYTF. In DNA form, the CDR3 reads TGTGCCAGCAGTCGAACTAAGGGGTATGGCTACACCTTC.

The rearrangement links TRBV29-1 to TRBJ1-1; the match to TRBD1 covers 7 bases. CDR1 SQVTM and CDR2 ANQGSEA come from the germline V gene. V trimming: 5 bases; J trimming: 6 bases; junction bases outside the gene matches: 12. CDR3 length: 14 residues. CDR3 sequence: CSVQGGQGRAEAFF. The CDR3 nucleotides read TGCAGCGTTCAAGGGGGCCAGGGGAGAGCTGAAGCTTTCTTT.